This T cell receptor (beta chain) was captured by sequencing in a study of identical twins. Study-level results: Insertions ran lower in abundant cord blood beta clonotypes, though not in memory repertoires.

This clonotype was observed a handful of times. The target antigen is unknown. Donors were all healthy Caucasians. Germline CDR1 LGHNA, CDR2 YNFKEQ. Trimming removed 1 base from V and 9 bases from J, with 10 bases in between. This CDR3 region has 14 residues. TCRdb independently ran MiXCR on the 5' RACE reads; one entry per CDR3 protein. The data show roughly 1,500,000 distinct CDR3 sequences, roughly a third seen once. The source of this sequence is a newborn girl in good health. The chain recombines TRBV4-2 with TRBJ1-6; D remains ambiguous. Sequenced material: cord blood. The CDR3 sequence: CASSQGVSFSPLHF. The CDR3 bases are TGTGCCAGCAGCCAAGGAGTGAGTTTTTCACCCCTCCACTTT.